The subject of this entry is one T cell receptor beta chain. The antigen it recognizes is unknown. Base qualities are missing; no much larger clone stands one base away. Using the deep immunoSEQ assay, multiplex PCR amplified TCR CDR3 regions from genomic DNA. Extracted genomic DNA from each cell subset was spread evenly across all wells of several immunoSEQ 96-well plates, with each plate serving as a replicate. For sorted subsets, around 200 ng genomic DNA, equal to tens of thousands of T cell genomes, was loaded into each replicate PCR. Purified libraries were quantified with a Qubit 3.0 fluorometer, sized on a Bioanalyzer 2100, and re-quantified with the KAPA Library Quantification kit. A separate single-read 150-cycle Illumina NextSeq 550 flow cell was used to sequence each immunoSEQ 96-well plate. Concerning the study's data processing: Because only junctional sequences without quality scores were contained in the immunoSEQ output, filtering matching that applied to full-length reads could not be performed. To assign V/J genes and CDR3, sequences were annotated using PyIR, a Python wrapper for IgBLAST v1.9, with IMGT germline references. Reads with weak V/J assignments (E-value above 1e-6), missing CDR3, stop codons, out-of-frame junctions, or ambiguous translated residues were removed. V3J clonotypes were defined as sequences sharing the same inferred V gene, J gene, and CDR3 amino acid sequence. To compute the percentage overlap between repertoires, the number of shared unique clonotypes was divided by the size of the smaller repertoire. Repertoire richness was assessed with RTK rarefaction, the Chao1 estimator, and Recon v2.1 estimates of unobserved clonotypes. Generation probabilities were computed with OLGA for all TCRbeta clonotypes obtained by the gDNA method from several donors. TCRdb took this table from immuneACCESS and kept in-frame rearrangements with V and J called. Such tables lack part of the clones; where checked against another copy, unresolved V genes explain under half of the gap, and the rest is unexplained. V and J calls and clone size come straight from that table; D and trimming were deduced from the DNA. This sample gives more than 900,000 clones in total; around 78% of them show up just once. Roughly 0.65% of the sample is taken by the ten largest.

The record originates from a study of shared clonotypes between healthy human individuals (dated by TCRdb to 2020 to 2021). As for the study more broadly: The cohort included a few men and a couple of women between 18 and 49 years of age. Each donor's leukapheresis produced roughly between roughly 0.85 and 9.5 billion PBMCs. For each donor, CD4 naive and CD4 memory were each given three plates, CD8 naive was given two plates, and CD8 memory was given one plate. Different laboratories and diverse techniques were used to prepare libraries and sequence TCR repertoires, to increase sequencing depth and limit assay-specific biases. To estimate repertoire size and how much clonotype sharing occurs between individuals, the study deeply sequenced the blood TCR repertoires of 4 to 6 healthy adults. On the study overall, not on this receptor specifically: Because the study included a small number of donors, the genetic and exposure-history diversity represented was limited. Only blood was sampled, and tissue TCR repertoires likely differ from those in blood. Rarefaction of sorted-subset datasets indicated incomplete sequencing despite the large sequencing depth. Higher generation probabilities were observed for clonotypes shared by all four sorted-subset donors than for non-shared clonotypes. Roughly 5% of naive CD4, 3.5% of naive CD8, approximately 2.2% of memory CD4, and 0.4% of memory CD8 clonotypes were shared across several donors. Pairwise subsampling led to the expectation that sequencing depth would affect the degree of clonotype sharing among donors. Naive subsets generally had larger estimated clonotype richness than memory subsets.

Healthy HIV-negative adults with no recently reported acute infections or vaccinations were included as donors. Every donor was a Caucasian adult living in Nashville, Tennessee, USA. Magnetic negative selection was used to enrich CD4+ T cells, after which naive cells were positively selected on CD45RA and the negative fraction became the memory subset. Blood was collected by leukapheresis, and PBMCs were isolated by Ficoll-Histopaque density gradient centrifugation and then cryopreserved in liquid nitrogen vapor phase. Analytical flow cytometry was used to check the purity and quantity of every magnetically sorted T cell population. Genomic DNA was isolated from every sorted fraction and measured by UV absorbance on a Nanodrop 2000c. CDR3 length: 14 amino acids, cysteine to phenylalanine. Only the CDR3 part of the read is kept: 42 bases, read in frame from the first base. Reading the germline V gene gives CDR1 SGHRS and CDR2 YFSETQ. Relative to germline, V is missing 3 bases and J is missing 6 bases, with 5 bases of the junction outside any gene match.

Input material: memory CD4+ T cells from PBMCs. The sample's cell subset or site, from its label and the paper: CD45RA-negative fraction. The chain uses TRBV5-1 and TRBJ2-3, with 9 junctional bases fitting TRBD1. The TCR sequence derives from a man younger than 30 in good health. Some clones in this sample may be carry-over from other donors' samples. For the CDR3, the sequence is CASSSTGGPDTQYF. The DNA sequence is TGCGCCAGCAGCTCTACAGGGGGCCCGGATACGCAGTATTTT.